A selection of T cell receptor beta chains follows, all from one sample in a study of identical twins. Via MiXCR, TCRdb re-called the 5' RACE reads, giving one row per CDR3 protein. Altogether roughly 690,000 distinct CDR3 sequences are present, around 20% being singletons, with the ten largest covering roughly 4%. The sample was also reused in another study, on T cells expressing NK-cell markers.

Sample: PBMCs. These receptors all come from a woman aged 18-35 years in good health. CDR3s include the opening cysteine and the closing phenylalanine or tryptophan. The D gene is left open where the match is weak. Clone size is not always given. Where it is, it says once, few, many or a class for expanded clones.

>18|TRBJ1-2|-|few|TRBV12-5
TGTGCTAGTGGTTTGGTACCCACTCCGATAAAGGCCAACTATGGCTACACCTTC
CASGLVPTPIKANYGYTF
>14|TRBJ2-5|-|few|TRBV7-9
TGTGCCAGCAGCTTATGGGAGGCCCAAGAGACCCAGTACTTC
CASSLWEAQETQYF
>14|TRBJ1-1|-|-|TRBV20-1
TGCAGTGCTAGAGAACAGGGCCCGAACACTGAAGCTTTCTTT
CSAREQGPNTEAFF
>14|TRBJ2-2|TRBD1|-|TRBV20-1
TGCAGTGCTAGTCAGGGGGCGAACACCGGGGAGCTGTTTTTT
CSASQGANTGELFF
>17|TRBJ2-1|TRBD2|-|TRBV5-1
TGCGCCAGCAGCTTGGCCACCACTAGCGGGGGGGCGGATGAGCAGTTCTTC
CASSLATTSGGADEQFF
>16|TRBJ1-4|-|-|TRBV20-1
TGCAGTGCTTTTCCCCGGGACACCGGTAATAATGAAAAACTGTTTTTT
CSAFPRDTGNNEKLFF
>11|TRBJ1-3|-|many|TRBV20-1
TGCAGTGCTAGTCCGGGAAACACCATATATTTT
CSASPGNTIYF
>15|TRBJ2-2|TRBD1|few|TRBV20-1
TGCAGTGCTAGTACAGGGGGATCGAACACCGGGGAGCTGTTTTTT
CSASTGGSNTGELFF
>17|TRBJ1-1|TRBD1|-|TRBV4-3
TGCGCCAGCAGCCAAGACCGGACAGGGGGCGGGTGGACTGAAGCTTTCTTT
CASSQDRTGGGWTEAFF
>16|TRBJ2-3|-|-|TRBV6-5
TGTGCCAGCAGTTACTCGTACTCAGGATCCACAGATACGCAGTATTTT
CASSYSYSGSTDTQYF
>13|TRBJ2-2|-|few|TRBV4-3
TGCGCCAGCAGCCAAGAACCGCTCGGGGAGCTGTTTTTT
CASSQEPLGELFF
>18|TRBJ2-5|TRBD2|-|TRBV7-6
TGTGCCAGCAGCTTGGAACTAGCGGGAGGGCCTGGATGGGAGACCCAGTACTTC
CASSLELAGGPGWETQYF
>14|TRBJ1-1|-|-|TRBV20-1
TGCAGTGCCCGCTGGTATGGGGATAACACTGAAGCTTTCTTT
CSARWYGDNTEAFF
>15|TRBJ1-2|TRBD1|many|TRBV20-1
TGCAGTGCTAGAAGTCGACCGGACAGGGACTATGGCTACACCTTC
CSARSRPDRDYGYTF
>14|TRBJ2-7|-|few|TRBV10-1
TGCGCCAGCAGTGAGGCTACAGGTGACTACGAGCAGTACTTC
CASSEATGDYEQYF
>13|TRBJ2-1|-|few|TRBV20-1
TGCAGTGCTAGGTCCTGGGGGGAGAATGAGCAGTTCTTC
CSARSWGENEQFF
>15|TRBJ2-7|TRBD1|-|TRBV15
TGTGCCACCAGCAGAGTGACAGGGGGTCCCTACGAGCAGTACTTC
CATSRVTGGPYEQYF
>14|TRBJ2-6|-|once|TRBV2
TGTGCCACCACACCCGGGCCTGGGGCCAACGTCCTGACTTTC
CATTPGPGANVLTF
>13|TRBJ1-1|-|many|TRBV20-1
TGCAGTGCTAGGGGACTCTTGAACACTGAAGCTTTCTTT
CSARGLLNTEAFF
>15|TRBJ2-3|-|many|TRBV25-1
TGTGCCAGCAGTGAAGGTGGAACCCTCGGAGATACGCAGTATTTT
CASSEGGTLGDTQYF
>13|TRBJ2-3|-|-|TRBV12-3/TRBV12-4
TGTGCCAGCACCGGGGACCCCACAGATACGCAGTATTTT
CASTGDPTDTQYF
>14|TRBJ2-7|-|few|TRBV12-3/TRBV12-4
TGTGCCAGCAGTATAGACGGATTGTCCTACGAGCAGTACTTC
CASSIDGLSYEQYF
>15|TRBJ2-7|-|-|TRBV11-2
TGTGCCAGCAGCTTCATTCCGTTCGGGACTTACGAGCAGTACTTC
CASSFIPFGTYEQYF
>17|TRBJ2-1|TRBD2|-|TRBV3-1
TGTGCCAGCAGCATCCAAATCACTAGCGGACCACACAATGAGCAGTTCTTC
CASSIQITSGPHNEQFF
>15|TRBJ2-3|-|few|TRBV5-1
TGCGCCAGCAGCTTAAACCCCATAGCAACAGATACGCAGTATTTT
CASSLNPIATDTQYF
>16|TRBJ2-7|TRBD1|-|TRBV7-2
TGTGCCAGCAGCCGTGAGCCGGGACAGGGGGCCTACGAGCAGTACTTC
CASSREPGQGAYEQYF
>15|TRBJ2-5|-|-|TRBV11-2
TGTGCCAGCAGCCCCGCTTGGACGGCTTTTGAGACCCAGTACTTC
CASSPAWTAFETQYF
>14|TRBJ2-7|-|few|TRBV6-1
TGTGCCAGCAGTCCTCAGGGGGGACCCTACGAGCAGTACTTC
CASSPQGGPYEQYF
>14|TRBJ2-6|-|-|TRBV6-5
TGTGCCAGCAGTTACAGTATGCCGATCAACGTCCTGACTTTC
CASSYSMPINVLTF
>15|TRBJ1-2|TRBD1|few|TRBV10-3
TGTGCCATCAGTGGAACCGGGACAGGGTTGGGCGGCTACACCTTC
CAISGTGTGLGGYTF
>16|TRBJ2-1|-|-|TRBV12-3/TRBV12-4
TGTGCCAGCAGTTTAAAACTAGCACCCGTGTACAATGAGCAGTTCTTC
CASSLKLAPVYNEQFF
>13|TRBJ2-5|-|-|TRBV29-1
TGCAGCGTTGACGGGGGTTGGGAAGAGACCCAGTACTTC
CSVDGGWEETQYF
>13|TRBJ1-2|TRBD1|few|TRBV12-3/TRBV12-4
TGTGCCAGCAGGGAGACAGGGGAAGGGGGCTACACCTTC
CASRETGEGGYTF
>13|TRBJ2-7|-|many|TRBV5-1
TGTGCCAGCAGCTTAACGGGCTCCTACGAGCAGTACTTC
CASSLTGSYEQYF
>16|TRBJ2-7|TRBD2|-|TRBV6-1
TGTGCCAGCACCGAAAACGGACTAGCGGGATTGTACGAGCAGTACTTC
CASTENGLAGLYEQYF
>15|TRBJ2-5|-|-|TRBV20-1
TGCAGTGCTTCCCGGACAGAGGTGGGACGAGAGACCCAGTACTTC
CSASRTEVGRETQYF
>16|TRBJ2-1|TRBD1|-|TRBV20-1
TGCAGTGCTAGTCCCATGGCTAGGGGGCCCAACAATGAGCAGTTCTTC
CSASPMARGPNNEQFF
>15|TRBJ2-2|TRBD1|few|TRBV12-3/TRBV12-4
TGTGCCAGCAGTAAACAGGGGGCGAACACCGGGGAGCTGTTTTTT
CASSKQGANTGELFF
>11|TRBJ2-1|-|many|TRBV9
TGTGCCAGCAGCGTAGACAATGAGCAGTTCTTC
CASSVDNEQFF
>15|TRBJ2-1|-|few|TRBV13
TGTGCCAGCAGCTCAGAGGATAGCTCCTACAATGAGCAGTTCTTC
CASSSEDSSYNEQFF
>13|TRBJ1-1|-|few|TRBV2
TGTGCCAGCAGTGAGCGCCCCTTGGGGCGGTCTTTCTTT
CASSERPLGRSFF
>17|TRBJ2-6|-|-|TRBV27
TGTGCCAGCAGCCCCTGGGGGGAGCGGTCTGGGGCCAACGTCCTGACTTTC
CASSPWGERSGANVLTF
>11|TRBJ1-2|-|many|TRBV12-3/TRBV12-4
TGTGCCAGCAGTTTGTGGGGTGGCTACACCTTC
CASSLWGGYTF
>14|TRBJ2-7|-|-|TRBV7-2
TGTGCCAGCAGCCCCTTCGCGGGATTATACGAGCAGTACTTC
CASSPFAGLYEQYF
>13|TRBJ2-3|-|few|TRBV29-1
TGCAGCGTTGAATTGTGGGAGTTGGATACGCAGTATTTT
CSVELWELDTQYF
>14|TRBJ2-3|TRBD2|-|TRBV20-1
TGCAGTGCTAGACCTAGCGGGGTGTTGGATACGCAGTATTTT
CSARPSGVLDTQYF